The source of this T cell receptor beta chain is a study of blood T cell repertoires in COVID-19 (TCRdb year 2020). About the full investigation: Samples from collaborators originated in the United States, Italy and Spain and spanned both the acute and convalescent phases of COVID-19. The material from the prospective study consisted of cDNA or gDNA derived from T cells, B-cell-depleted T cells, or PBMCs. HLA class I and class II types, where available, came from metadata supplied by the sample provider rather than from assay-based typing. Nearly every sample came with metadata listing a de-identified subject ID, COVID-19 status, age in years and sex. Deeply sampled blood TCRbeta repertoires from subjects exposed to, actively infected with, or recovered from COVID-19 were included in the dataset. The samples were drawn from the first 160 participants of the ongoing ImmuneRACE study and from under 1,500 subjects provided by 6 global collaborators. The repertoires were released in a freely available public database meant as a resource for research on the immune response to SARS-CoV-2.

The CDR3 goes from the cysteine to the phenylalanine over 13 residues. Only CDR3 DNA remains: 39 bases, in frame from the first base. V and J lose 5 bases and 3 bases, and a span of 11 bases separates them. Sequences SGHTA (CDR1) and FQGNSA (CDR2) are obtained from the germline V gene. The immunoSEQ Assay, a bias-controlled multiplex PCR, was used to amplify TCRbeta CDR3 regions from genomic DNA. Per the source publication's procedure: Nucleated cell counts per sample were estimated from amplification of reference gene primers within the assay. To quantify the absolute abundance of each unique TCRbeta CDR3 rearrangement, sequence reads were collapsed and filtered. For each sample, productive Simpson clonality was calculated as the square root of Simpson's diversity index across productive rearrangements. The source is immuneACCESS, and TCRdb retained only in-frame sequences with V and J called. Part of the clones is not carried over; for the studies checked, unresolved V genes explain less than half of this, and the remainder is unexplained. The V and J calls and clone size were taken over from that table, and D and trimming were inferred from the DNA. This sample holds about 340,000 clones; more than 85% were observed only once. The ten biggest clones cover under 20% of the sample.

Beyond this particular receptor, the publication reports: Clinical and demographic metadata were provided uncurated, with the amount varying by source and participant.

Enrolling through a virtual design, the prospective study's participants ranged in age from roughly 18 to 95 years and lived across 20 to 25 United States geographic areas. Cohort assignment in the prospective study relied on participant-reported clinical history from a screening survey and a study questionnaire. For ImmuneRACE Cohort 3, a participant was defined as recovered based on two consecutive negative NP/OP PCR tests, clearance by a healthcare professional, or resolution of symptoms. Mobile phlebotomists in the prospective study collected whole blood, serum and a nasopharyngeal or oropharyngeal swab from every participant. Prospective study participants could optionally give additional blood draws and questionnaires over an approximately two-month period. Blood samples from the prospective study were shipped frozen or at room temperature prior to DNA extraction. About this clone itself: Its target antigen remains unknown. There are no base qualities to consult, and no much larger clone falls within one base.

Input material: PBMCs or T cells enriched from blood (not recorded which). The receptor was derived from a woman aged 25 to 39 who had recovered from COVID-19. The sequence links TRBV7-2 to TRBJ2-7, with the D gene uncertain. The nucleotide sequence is TGTGCCAGCAGCCCTGACATCGGCTACGAGCAGTACTTC. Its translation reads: CASSPDIGYEQYF.